The sequence of this T cell receptor beta chain was determined in a study of CD8 T cells in Susac syndrome. The CDR3 has 15 amino acids. Germline CDR1 is GTSNPN and CDR2 is SVGIG (reference sequence). The ends were cut back, 1 base at V and 7 bases at J, with 19 bases in the middle. Details on this clonotype: Antigen: not known.

CD8+ and CD4+ T cells circulating in blood were sequenced for TCR beta. Each multiple sclerosis control was a treatment-naive patient with relapsing-remitting disease that was either stable or active. Negative isolation was used for CD8+ and CD4+ T cells, and FACS enrichment was applied to TEMRA cells. A quantity of about 0.5 to 1 ug RNA underwent reverse transcription using random hexamers. One entry per CDR3 protein, called by TCRdb with MiXCR from the immunoSEQ multiplex PCR reads. The profile shows roughly 200,000 distinct CDR3 sequences, 85% to 95% of them singletons. Study-level points and caveats: The study recognized that the number of individuals in its TCR sequencing and HLA analysis was relatively small.

This TCR derives from a human donor with multiple sclerosis. Input material: CD4+ T cells from PBMCs. This sequence joins TRBV30 and TRBJ1-2, with D perhaps matching TRBD1 (5 bases). CDR3 DNA sequence: TGTGCCTGGAGTGACAGTGGGTCAGGGTCCTCTGGCTACACCTTC. Residues: CAWSDSGSGSSGYTF.